A single sample is the source of the 9 T cell receptor beta chains below, sequenced in a study. TCRdb processed the 5' RACE reads anew with MiXCR; each CDR3 protein has one entry. The sample consists of tens of thousands of distinct CDR3 sequences, roughly 30% of them appearing once. The sequenced sample was tumor-infiltrating memory CD4+ T cells sorted from the breast tumor. Subset indicated: memory CD4+ T cells, CD4+CD45RO+CD25-. These receptor sequences come from a female donor with breast cancer.

The sample holds a few counts of this clonotype. No conserved phenylalanine or tryptophan ends this CDR3, so it is likely a read error. The DNA is left out, because the CDR3 cannot be placed on it with certainty; the CDR3 is given as TCRdb lists it. The chain is built from TRBV2 and TRBJ1-6; TRBD1, the table's D call, lacks a check against the DNA. Germline assignment: CDR1 SNHLY and CDR2 FYNNEI. The CDR3 length equals 12 residues, ends included. The CDR3 spells CASNRAGFTPNL.

This rearrangement joins TRBV12-3 or TRBV12-4 to TRBJ1-1; D is unresolved. V dropped 5 bases and J dropped 3 bases, with 4 bases sitting between them. The CDR3 consists of 11 residues. The CDR3 DNA sequence: TGTGCCAGCAGTCGTGACACTGAAGCTTTCTTT. It codes for CASSRDTEAFF.

CDR3 loop: CASSLDNGLDTQYF. CDR3 bases: TGTGCCAGCAGCTTAGACAATGGGTTAGATACGCAGTATTTT. V usage is TRBV7-8 and J usage is TRBJ2-3; D is ambiguous. Germline loops: CDR1 SGHVS, CDR2 FQNEAQ. The germline V and J ends were trimmed by 1 base and 5 bases, with 10 bases remaining between them. This CDR3 region has 14 residues.

This clonotype came up a few times. This CDR3 reads CASNVGPWDEQFF. The CDR3 region has the DNA TGTGCCAGCAACGTGGGCCCATGGGATGAGCAGTTCTTC. The chain has TRBV9 and TRBJ2-1, with D uncertain. Germline lookup yields CDR1 SGDLS and CDR2 YYNGEE. The CDR3 is made up of 13 amino acids. The V gene lost 6 bases and the J gene lost 8 bases, with 15 bases spanning the gap.

This clonotype occurred a few times. This chain connects TRBV28 to TRBJ2-7; TRBD1 is a possible D gene (5 bases). Germline assignment: CDR1 MDHEN and CDR2 SYDVKM. Trimming cost V 9 bases and J 0 bases, with 18 bases left between them. The CDR3 extends over 15 amino acids. CDR3 loop: CASTHQGASSYEQYF. The CDR3 bases are TGTGCCAGTACTCACCAAGGGGCAAGCTCCTACGAGCAGTACTTC. Supplemented by reference TRBV28 and TRBJ2-7, the full variable domain reads DVKVTQSSRYLVKRTGEKVFLECVQDMDHENMFWYRQDPGLGLRLIYFSYDVKMKEKGDIPEGYSVSREKKERFSLILESASTNQTSMYLCASTHQGASSYEQYFGPGTRLTVT.

This clonotype was counted between two and nine times. This chain uses TRBV5-5 with TRBJ1-1, with 7 bases identical to TRBD1. This CDR3 contains 12 residues. Germline lookup yields CDR1 SGHKS and CDR2 YYEKEE (reference sequence). The trim removed 3 bases at V and 8 bases at J, leaving 4 bases unmatched. CDR3 amino acids: CASSSDRAEAFF. The CDR3 DNA sequence: TGTGCCAGCAGCTCAGACAGGGCAGAAGCTTTCTTT.

This clonotype was observed a handful of times. In nucleotides, the CDR3 is TGTGCCAGCAGTTACGGGGGCGCGGGCATTCAGTACTTC. It codes for CASSYGGAGIQYF. The chain joins TRBV6-2 or TRBV6-3 to TRBJ2-4, with a tentative D call TRBD1 (6 bases). V was trimmed by 2 bases and J by 9 bases, leaving 11 bases between them. In germline, CDR1 is MNHEY, CDR2 SVGEGT. CDR3 size: 13 residues.

Turning to this clonotype: One end of the junction does not line up with germline, which may come from a read error. The genes are TRBV6-6 and TRBJ2-1; D may correspond to TRBD1 or TRBD2 (5 bases each). CDR3 length: 13 amino acids. CDR1 and CDR2 (germline): MNHNY, SVGAGI (reference sequence). The CDR3 is CASSRGTGNEQFF. The CDR3, as DNA: TGCGCCAGCTCCCGGGGCACGGGCAATGAGCAGTTCTTC.

This clonotype was observed a few times. This chain links TRBV11-2 with TRBJ1-1; D remains ambiguous. The CDR3 runs to 13 residues. Trimming stripped 6 bases from V and 1 base from J, with 9 bases between. Looked up from germline, CDR1 is SGHAT and CDR2 is FQNNGV. CDR3 DNA sequence: TGTGCCAGCAGTAGTACAAGGAACACTGAAGCTTTCTTT. Residues: CASSSTRNTEAFF.